This T cell receptor (beta chain) originates from a study of T cell repertoires in cytomegalovirus infection. This clonotype showed up many times. Antigen unknown. TCRdb used MiXCR to reprocess the reads, holding one entry per CDR3 protein. The sample has 70,000 to 75,000 distinct CDR3 sequences, under 4.5% seen once. Study-level points and caveats: Individuals carrying CMV plus the relevant HLA were identified by cumulative frequency of public TCR beta families.

Sequenced sample: PBMCs. This receptor was taken from a human donor in good health (CMV status not recorded). Some clones in this sample may be carry-over from other donors' samples.

CDR3 nucleotide sequence: TGCAGTGCCATTGGCACAGGTAGTAACTATGGCTACACCTTC. This gives the protein CSAIGTGSNYGYTF. The gene calls are TRBV20-1 and TRBJ1-2, with D perhaps matching TRBD1 (5 bases). The CDR3 has 14 amino acids. Germline assignment: CDR1 DFQATT and CDR2 SNEGSKA (reference sequence). The V end was cut by 6 bases, the J end by 1 base, with 15 bases between.